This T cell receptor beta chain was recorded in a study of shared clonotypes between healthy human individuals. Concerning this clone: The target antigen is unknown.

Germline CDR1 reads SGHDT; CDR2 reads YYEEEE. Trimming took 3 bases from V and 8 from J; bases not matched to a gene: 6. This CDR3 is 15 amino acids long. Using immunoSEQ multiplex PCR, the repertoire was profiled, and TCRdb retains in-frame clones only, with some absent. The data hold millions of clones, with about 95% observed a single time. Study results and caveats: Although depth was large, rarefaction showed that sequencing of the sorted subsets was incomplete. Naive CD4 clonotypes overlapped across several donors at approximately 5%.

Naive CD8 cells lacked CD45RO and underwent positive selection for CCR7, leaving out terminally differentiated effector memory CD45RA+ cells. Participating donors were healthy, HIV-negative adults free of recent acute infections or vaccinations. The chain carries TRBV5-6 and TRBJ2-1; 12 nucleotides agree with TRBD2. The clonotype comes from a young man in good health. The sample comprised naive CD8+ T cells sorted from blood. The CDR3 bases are TGTGCCAGCAGCTCGGAGACTAGCGGGAGATATGAGCAGTTCTTC. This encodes CASSSETSGRYEQFF.